This TCR beta chain was identified in a study of cytomegalovirus exposure and HLA in healthy donors. 13 Jbeta primers and 60 Vbeta primers were used for the PCR. Only in-frame clones appear in the TCRdb table, and some are missing; sequencing was by immunoSEQ multiplex PCR. Of more than 100,000 clones in the sample, nearly 65% were seen once. The CDR3 is made up of 13 amino acids. The germline V gene encodes CDR1 MNHNY and CDR2 SVGAGI (reference sequence). Deletions cut 2 bases from V and 10 bases from J, with 14 bases between. The sequenced material came from PBMCs. This TCR came from a man aged 40-50 years in good health and CMV-seropositive. V usage is TRBV6-6 and J usage is TRBJ1-1; no firm D call. The DNA of the CDR3 is TGTGCCAGCAGTTACGAGGGATGGGGTTCAGCTTTCTTT. Encoded protein: CASSYEGWGSAFF.